The T cell receptor (beta chain) under discussion was sequenced for a study of T cell responses to AZD1222 COVID-19 vaccine. The CDR3 totals 16 residues. Germline V CDR1 and CDR2: LGHDT, YNNKEL (reference sequence). V dropped 7 bases and J dropped 1 base, with 17 bases sitting between them. Profiling relied on immunoSEQ multiplex PCR, and the TCRdb table lists in-frame clones only, not all of them. This sample has 140,000 to 150,000 clones, with about 89% found just once. V is TRBV3-1 (or the pseudogene TRBV3-2) and J is TRBJ2-4; D is perhaps TRBD1 (5 bases). The sequence was obtained from an adult who received the MenACWY meningococcal vaccine as a control. This sample comprised peripheral blood, obtained 28 days after the second dose of the MenACWY control vaccine. CDR3 nucleotide sequence: TGTGCCAGCACCGGGCCAGGGTTTAGGGCCAAAAACATTCAGTACTTC. Protein: CASTGPGFRAKNIQYF.